This T cell receptor beta chain stems from a study of T cell changes during pregnancy in multiple sclerosis. TCRdb's copy holds only in-frame clones and misses some; the assay was immunoSEQ multiplex PCR. The table includes 75,000 to 90,000 clones, 85% to 95% detected once. Germline V gene lookup returns CDR1 KGHSH and CDR2 LQKENI. This CDR3 contains 16 residues. Trimming shortened V by 0 bases and J by 1 base, and 9 bases separated the two germline ends. Here the sequenced sample was CD4+ T cells from peripheral blood mononuclear cells, taken before pregnancy. The clonotype comes from a female donor with multiple sclerosis, enrolled in a pregnancy study. V is TRBV18 and J is TRBJ2-2, with D hard to call. The CDR3 loop reads CASSPPTGLNTGELFF. The CDR3 bases are TGTGCCAGCTCACCACCGACCGGGTTGAACACCGGGGAGCTGTTTTTT.